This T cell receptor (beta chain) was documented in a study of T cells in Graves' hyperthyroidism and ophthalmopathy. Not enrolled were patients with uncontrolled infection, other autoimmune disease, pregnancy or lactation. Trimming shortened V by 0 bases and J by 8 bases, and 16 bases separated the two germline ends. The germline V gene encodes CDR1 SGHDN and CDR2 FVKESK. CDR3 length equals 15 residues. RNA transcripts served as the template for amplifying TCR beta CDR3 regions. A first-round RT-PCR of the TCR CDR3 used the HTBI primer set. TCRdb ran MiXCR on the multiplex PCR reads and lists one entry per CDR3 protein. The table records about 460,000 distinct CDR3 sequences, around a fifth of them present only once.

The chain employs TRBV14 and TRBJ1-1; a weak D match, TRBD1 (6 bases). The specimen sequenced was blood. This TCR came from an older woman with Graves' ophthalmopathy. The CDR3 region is CASSQDGRWGQEAFF. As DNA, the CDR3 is TGTGCCAGCAGCCAAGACGGGCGTTGGGGACAAGAAGCTTTCTTT.